This TCR beta chain was profiled in a study of T cell responses to AZD1222 COVID-19 vaccine. Profiling relied on immunoSEQ multiplex PCR, and the TCRdb table lists in-frame clones only, not all of them. The sample includes over 110,000 clones, roughly nine tenths of them seen just once. This CDR3 spans 15 amino acids. J gave up 1 base and V 7 bases, and 8 bases lay outside the gene matches. Germline V gene lookup returns CDR1 SGHVS and CDR2 FQNEAQ. The sequences come from peripheral blood, collected 28 days after the second AZD1222 dose. The sequence was collected from an adult who received the AZD1222 COVID-19 vaccine. The chain couples TRBV7-8 to TRBJ1-1; 8 positions agree with TRBD1. As DNA, the CDR3 is TGTGCCAGCATCAACTCCGGGACAGGGAACACTGAAGCTTTCTTT. It is translated as CASINSGTGNTEAFF.